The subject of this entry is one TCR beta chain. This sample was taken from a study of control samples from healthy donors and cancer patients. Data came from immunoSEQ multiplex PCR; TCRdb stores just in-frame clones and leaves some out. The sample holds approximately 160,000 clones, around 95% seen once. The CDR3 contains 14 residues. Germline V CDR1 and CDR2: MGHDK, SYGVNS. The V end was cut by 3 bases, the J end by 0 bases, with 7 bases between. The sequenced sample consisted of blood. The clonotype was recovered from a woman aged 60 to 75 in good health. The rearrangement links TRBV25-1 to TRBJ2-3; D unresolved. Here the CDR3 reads CASSDPSSTDTQYF. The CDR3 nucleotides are TGTGCCAGCAGTGACCCATCTAGCACAGATACGCAGTATTTT.